The T cell receptor (beta chain) under discussion was sequenced for a study of blood T cell repertoires in COVID-19. On the study more broadly: Samples taken during acute and convalescent COVID-19 were collected in the United States, Italy and Spain. The cDNA or gDNA used as material had been derived from T cells, B-cell-depleted T cells, or PBMCs.

Germline-derived CDR1 and CDR2 are MDHEN and SYDVKM. The CDR3 contains 13 residues. J was trimmed by 4 bases and V by 6 bases; bases with no gene match: 3. In the authors' methods: Amplification of reference gene primers was used by the study to estimate nucleated cell counts. Clones were read by immunoSEQ multiplex PCR, and TCRdb kept only the in-frame ones, dropping some. The V and J calls and clone size were taken over from that table, and D and trimming were inferred from the DNA. The data show about 240,000 clones, 81% seen once. The chain is built from TRBV28 and TRBJ2-7; 10 bases fit TRBD1. The specimen was peripheral blood. The source of this sequence is a woman aged 80 or over with COVID-19, enrolled during active disease. CDR3 in DNA: TGTGCCAGCAGAGGGACAGGGGTGTACGAGCAGTACTTC. Its translation is CASRGTGVYEQYF.